The TCR beta chain under discussion was sequenced for a study of read filtering for tumor transcriptome and immune sequencing. CDR1 is MDHEN and CDR2 is SYDVKM in the germline V gene. V was pared by 6 bases and J by 3 bases, with 9 bases between. This CDR3 is built from 13 residues. With regard to this clonotype: This may be a read error: a much more frequent sequence differs by one nucleotide. This is likely a read error, given that the CDR3 carries no conserved phenylalanine or tryptophan at its end.

From approximately 430 ng of RNA, a library with molecular barcoded alpha/delta and beta/gamma adaptors was made. TCRdb analysed the reads with MiXCR anew, one entry per CDR3 protein. The sample carries approximately 62,000 distinct CDR3 sequences, approximately 18% recorded once. This receptor was identified in a donor aged 40 or over with multiple myeloma. Input material: a population of CD138-negative cells sorted from bone marrow. The rearrangement links TRBV28 to TRBJ1-5, with D unresolved. The CDR3 loop is CASSSSLNQPQHS. Here the CDR3 DNA reads TGTGCCAGCAGCTCAAGTCTCAATCAGCCCCAGCATTCT.